Listed below are T cell receptor beta chains from one sample, sequenced in a study of human T cells and chemical hapten exposure. TCRdb processed the RACE reads anew with MiXCR; each CDR3 protein has one entry. The sample holds approximately 260,000 distinct CDR3 sequences, about 7.7% seen once. The sequenced sample was whole blood, obtained in connection with sensitization to the hapten diphenylcyclopropenone (DPC). These receptors originate from a man younger than 30 with alopecia areata. Some clones in this sample may be carry-over from other donors' samples. Each CDR3 is given with its conserved first and last residue. Each record gives: D gene, V gene, J gene, clone size, CDR3 length, CDR3 DNA, CDR3 protein. The D gene is left open where the match is weak. Part of the rows lack a size; the others show once, few, many or a class for expanded clones.

.	TRBV2	TRBJ1-5	.	14	TGTGCCAGCAGTCTCGCTAGGGGATCGTCGCCCCAGCATTTT	CASSLARGSSPQHF
TRBD2	TRBV27	TRBJ2-3	.	15	TGTGCCAGCAGTCTAGCGGGGCATAGCACAGATACGCAGTATTTT	CASSLAGHSTDTQYF
.	TRBV6-2/TRBV6-3	TRBJ2-3	many	12	TGTGCTTCGGCCACTGTCACAGATACGCAGTATTTT	CASATVTDTQYF
.	TRBV20-1	TRBJ1-5	few	15	TGCAGTGCTAGAACCTCCGGGACGGGGAATCAGCCCCAGCATTTT	CSARTSGTGNQPQHF
TRBD1	TRBV24-1	TRBJ2-1	many	16	TGTGCCACCAGTGATTCCGGGACAGGTACCTACAATGAGCAGTTCTTC	CATSDSGTGTYNEQFF
TRBD2	TRBV20-1	TRBJ2-4	few	18	TGCAGTGCCAGACTAGGACTAGCGGGGGGGTTAGCCAAAAACATTCAGTACTTC	CSARLGLAGGLAKNIQYF
.	TRBV2	TRBJ1-5	.	14	TGTGCCAGCAGTGACGAGAATAGCAATCAGCCCCAGCATTTT	CASSDENSNQPQHF
.	TRBV21-1	TRBJ2-3	few	16	TGTGCCAGCAGACACCGGGACAGGGGTCGTCCAGATACGCAGTATTTT	CASRHRDRGRPDTQYF
.	TRBV27	TRBJ2-6	.	16	TGTGCCAGCAGTTTACAGAGAGTCTCTGGGGCCAACGTCCTGACTTTC	CASSLQRVSGANVLTF
.	TRBV12-3/TRBV12-4	TRBJ2-3	.	15	TGTGCCAGCAGTTTTGGGGGAATGGACACAGATACGCAGTATTTT	CASSFGGMDTDTQYF
TRBD1	TRBV9	TRBJ2-5	many	14	TGTGCCAGCAGCGTAGAGGACAGGGAAGAGACCCAGTACTTC	CASSVEDREETQYF
.	TRBV20-1	TRBJ2-7	few	14	TGCAGTGCTAGAGATTTGACGACGGGAAACGAGCAGTACTTC	CSARDLTTGNEQYF
.	TRBV27	TRBJ2-5	few	13	TGTGCCAGCAGCCCCTACAGGGCTGAGACCCAGTACTTC	CASSPYRAETQYF
.	TRBV28	TRBJ1-4	.	12	.	CASSSSDEKLFF
.	TRBV12-3/TRBV12-4	TRBJ1-1	few	13	TGTGCCAGCAGTTTTGCCGCGAACACTGAAGCTTTCTTT	CASSFAANTEAFF
.	TRBV6-5	TRBJ2-2	few	15	TGTGCCAGCAGCGGGGGGCAGGGGATCACCGGGGAGCTGTTTTTT	CASSGGQGITGELFF
TRBD1	TRBV28	TRBJ2-1	many	15	TGTGCCAGCAGAGCGACAGGGGGAGGTTACAATGAGCAGTTCTTC	CASRATGGGYNEQFF